These 22 T cell receptor beta chains share one sample of origin, sequenced in a study of T cells in Graves' hyperthyroidism and ophthalmopathy. Amplification of TCR beta CDR3 regions used RNA as the template. TCR CDR3 regions were first amplified by RT-PCR with HTBI primers. TCRdb reprocessed the multiplex PCR reads via MiXCR and lists one record per CDR3 protein. The sample shows hundreds of thousands of distinct CDR3 sequences, approximately 16% of them seen only once. The sample consisted of blood. These TCRs come from a young woman with Graves' hyperthyroidism.

This clonotype appeared a few times. The chain carries TRBV29-1 and TRBJ2-7; 9 bases match TRBD1. Germline-derived CDR1 and CDR2 are SQVTM and ANQGSEA. This CDR3 has 13 residues. Trimming removed 4 bases from V and 2 bases from J; junction bases left unmatched: 3. This chain's CDR3 is CSVGRQGAYEQYF. The CDR3 DNA is TGCAGCGTTGGCAGACAGGGGGCCTACGAGCAGTACTTC.

This clonotype has at least ten counts. The chain is built from TRBV11-2 and TRBJ2-3, with D unclear. Germline values: CDR1 SGHAT, CDR2 FQNNGV. Between the trimmed V and J ends, which lost 0 bases and 5 bases, there was a span of 3 bases. The CDR3 is made up of 12 amino acids. DNA of the CDR3: TGTGCCAGCAGCTTAGATGGAGATACGCAGTATTTT. Translation gives CASSLDGDTQYF.

About this clonotype: This sequence may be a read error, since a much larger clone differs from it by one base. This chain uses TRBV11-3 with TRBJ2-1, with D perhaps matching TRBD1 (7 bases). V lost 3 bases and J lost 5, with 11 bases in between. Germline V gene lookup returns CDR1 SGHNT and CDR2 YENEEA. The CDR3 contains 14 residues. CDR3 sequence reads: CASSFQGGDNEQFF. The CDR3 DNA reads as TGTGCCAGCAGCTTCCAGGGGGGCGACAATGAGCAGTTCTTC.

This clonotype was seen ten or more times. The chain combines TRBV3-1 with TRBJ2-1; tentative D call: TRBD2 (5 bases). Germline-derived CDR1 and CDR2 are LGHDT and YNNKEL (reference sequence). The CDR3 contains 13 residues. V was pared by 4 bases and J by 9 bases, with 13 bases between. The DNA of the CDR3 is TGTGCCAGCAGCCTCTTCCGGGAAGGTGAGCAGTTCTTC. Amino acids: CASSLFREGEQFF.

The CDR3 sequence is CASTLGGTGRTEAFF. CDR3 in DNA: TGTGCCAGCACCTTAGGGGGGACAGGGCGCACTGAAGCTTTCTTT. The rearrangement links TRBV9 to TRBJ1-1; 9 bases line up with TRBD1. Germline trimming cut 6 bases from V and 4 bases from J; bases unmatched to any gene: 10. Per germline, CDR1 SGDLS and CDR2 YYNGEE. The CDR3 is 15 residues long.

This clonotype was observed at least ten times. The chain is built from TRBV15 and TRBJ1-3; D possibly corresponds to TRBD1 (6 bases). Between the trimmed V and J ends, which lost 2 bases and 0 bases, there was a span of 11 bases. The CDR3 has 16 amino acids. Germline V gene data show CDR1 as LNHNV and CDR2 as YYDKDF (reference sequence). Written as DNA, the CDR3 is TGTGCCACCAGCAGACGACAGGTGAACTCTGGAAACACCATATATTTT. As protein: CATSRRQVNSGNTIYF.

This clonotype was seen a handful of times. The rearrangement links TRBV10-3 to TRBJ2-1; 7 bases align to TRBD2. The germline CDR1 and CDR2 sequences are ENHRY and SYGVKD. V was clipped by 6 bases and J by 2 bases; unmatched bases: 4. The length of the CDR3 is 14 residues. In DNA form, the CDR3 reads TGTGCCATCAGCCCGACTAGCACCTACAATGAGCAGTTCTTC. Translating gives CAISPTSTYNEQFF.

The chain uses TRBV28 and TRBJ2-7; D unclear. Germline V lookup: CDR1 MDHEN, CDR2 SYDVKM. CDR3 length: 11 residues. V lost 10 bases and J lost 4, with 11 bases in between. CDR3 bases: TGTGCCACCACGGGTGGGTACGAGCAGTACTTC. Translated, it gives CATTGGYEQYF.

A remark on this clonotype: This could be a read error, since a much larger clone is one nucleotide away. This chain uses TRBV20-1 with TRBJ2-7; D remains ambiguous. The germline gives CDR1 DFQATT, CDR2 SNEGSKA (reference sequence). This CDR3 spans 14 amino acids. The V end lost 0 bases, the J end lost 5 bases, and 14 bases lay between the germline ends. CDR3 nucleotides: TGCAGTGCTAGAGATTGGCTCGTAGTGCACGAGCAGTACTTC. Translation gives CSARDWLVVHEQYF.

This clonotype came up a few times. Sequence at one end of the junction differs from germline and may be a read error. The genes are TRBV14 and TRBJ1-1, with D possibly matching TRBD1 (5 bases). The CDR3 totals 15 residues. CDR1 SGHDN and CDR2 FVKESK come from the germline V gene. The CDR3 reads CASSQVGGRSTEAFF. The CDR3 bases are TGTGCCAGCAGCCAAGTTGGGGGGAGGTCCACTGAGGCTTTCTTT.

This clonotype was observed a few times. The rearrangement joins TRBV28 to TRBJ1-3, with 9 bases matching TRBD1. CDR3 length: 16 amino acids. V shed 3 bases, J shed 2 bases, and the junction held 5 bases outside the gene matches. Germline V lookup: CDR1 MDHEN, CDR2 SYDVKM. This CDR3 reads CASSFLTGGTGNTIYF. The DNA for the CDR3 is TGTGCCAGCAGTTTCCTAACAGGGGGCACTGGAAACACCATATATTTT.

Only a few counts were recorded for this clonotype. The V call is TRBV6-1, the J call TRBJ1-5, with TRBD1 identical over 8 bases. Germline CDR1 and CDR2: MNHNS and SASEGT. CDR3 length: 14 amino acids. The V segment lost 6 bases and the J segment 4 bases; nucleotides outside the gene matches: 5. In DNA form, the CDR3 reads TGTGCCAGCAGCAAACAGGGGGGAAATCAGCCCCAGCATTTT. As protein: CASSKQGGNQPQHF.

This clonotype was picked up many times. The rearrangement links TRBV12-3 or TRBV12-4 to TRBJ1-5, with 7 bases fitting TRBD1. With V trimmed by 0 bases and J by 4 bases, 6 bases remained unmatched. The CDR3 runs 16 residues. The CDR3 spells CASSLAWAGGNQPQHF. CDR3 DNA: TGTGCCAGCAGTTTAGCGTGGGCAGGGGGGAATCAGCCCCAGCATTTT.

This clonotype was recorded many times. The chain is built from TRBV2 and TRBJ2-4, with 7 nucleotides matching TRBD1. CDR3 length: 16 residues. The trim removed 2 bases at V and 1 base at J, leaving 5 bases unmatched. CDR1 is SNHLY, CDR2 FYNNEI, per germline. The CDR3 here is CASSEPRGLAKNIQYF. CDR3 bases: TGTGCCAGCAGTGAACCGAGGGGGCTTGCCAAAAACATTCAGTACTTC.

This clonotype was seen a few times. The V and J genes are TRBV5-1 and TRBJ2-5, with TRBD2 matching over 9 bases. CDR3 length equals 16 residues. Germline CDR1 SGHRS, CDR2 YFSETQ. Germline trimming cut 3 bases from V and 2 bases from J; bases unmatched to any gene: 8. This chain's CDR3 is CASSSGSGRPQETQYF. The CDR3 region has the DNA TGCGCCAGCAGCTCAGGGAGCGGGAGGCCTCAAGAGACCCAGTACTTC. The full variable domain, with the rest looked up from reference TRBV5-1 and TRBJ2-5, is KAGVTQTPRYLIKTRGQQVTLSCSPISGHRSVSWYQQTPGQGLQFLFEYFSETQRNKGNFPGRFSGRQFSNSRSEMNVSTLELGDSALYLCASSSGSGRPQETQYFGPGTRLLVL.

The rearrangement joins TRBV20-1 to TRBJ2-7; perhaps TRBD2 as D (6 bases). The CDR3 loop spans 12 amino acids. Per the germline V gene, CDR1 is DFQATT and CDR2 is SNEGSKA (reference sequence). Trimming stripped 3 bases from V and 4 bases from J, with 10 bases between. The CDR3 loop reads CSASSGEYEQYF. The CDR3 region has the DNA TGCAGTGCTAGTTCGGGGGAGTACGAGCAGTACTTC.

This clonotype showed up just a few times. V and J are TRBV11-2 and TRBJ2-1, with D perhaps TRBD2 (6 bases). Trimming removed 2 bases from V and 0 bases from J, with 17 bases in between. The CDR3 length is 18 residues. From germline, CDR1 is SGHAT and CDR2 FQNNGV. Here the CDR3 reads CASSLFPLAGSSYNEQFF. CDR3 nucleotide sequence: TGTGCCAGCAGCTTATTTCCTTTGGCGGGGTCCTCCTACAATGAGCAGTTCTTC. Full variable domain (missing parts from reference TRBV11-2 and TRBJ2-1): EAGVAQSPRYKIIEKRQSVAFWCNPISGHATLYWYQQILGQGPKLLIQFQNNGVVDDSQLPKDRFSAERLKGVDSTLKIQPAKLEDSAVYLCASSLFPLAGSSYNEQFFGPGTRLTVL.

This clonotype was detected ten times or more. The V and J genes are TRBV5-1 and TRBJ1-2; possible D gene TRBD1, 6 bases. Between the trimmed V and J ends, which lost 0 bases and 8 bases, there was a span of 11 bases. The CDR3 has 13 residues. CDR1 and CDR2 from the germline V gene are SGHRS and YFSETQ. CDR3 sequence (DNA): TGCGCCAGCAGCTTGGATGGCAGGGGCGGCTACACCTTC. This encodes CASSLDGRGGYTF.

The chain couples TRBV9 to TRBJ2-1, with 8 nucleotides matching TRBD1. Germline CDR1 is SGDLS and CDR2 is YYNGEE. Trimming at V came to 4 bases and at J to 8 bases, leaving 17 bases not matched to a gene. The CDR3 extends over 17 amino acids. In DNA form, the CDR3 reads TGTGCCAGCAGCCCACAGCCACCTAGACAGGGGAAAGATGAGCAGTTCTTC. It specifies CASSPQPPRQGKDEQFF.

This chain links TRBV28 with TRBJ1-1, with D unclear. This CDR3 is built from 12 residues. The V gene lost 7 bases and the J gene lost 2 bases, with 8 bases spanning the gap. The germline V gene has CDR1 MDHEN and CDR2 SYDVKM. CDR3 sequence reads: CASKLVNTEAFF. CDR3 nucleotide sequence: TGTGCCAGCAAACTGGTCAACACTGAAGCTTTCTTT. Complete variable domain (other parts from reference TRBV28 and TRBJ1-1): DVKVTQSSRYLVKRTGEKVFLECVQDMDHENMFWYRQDPGLGLRLIYFSYDVKMKEKGDIPEGYSVSREKKERFSLILESASTNQTSMYLCASKLVNTEAFFGQGTRLTVV.

The rearrangement joins TRBV9 to TRBJ1-1, with D unresolved. Trimming took 3 bases from V and 1 from J, leaving 7 bases between them. CDR1 is SGDLS, CDR2 YYNGEE, per germline. This CDR3 region has 13 residues. This CDR3 is CASSDRQNTEAFF. DNA for the CDR3: TGTGCCAGCAGCGACCGACAGAACACTGAAGCTTTCTTT.

This clonotype was observed a few times. The chain joins TRBV20-1 to TRBJ1-5, with TRBD1 as a possible D gene (5 bases). This CDR3 has 15 amino acids. The V end lost 5 bases, the J end lost 0 bases, and 14 bases lay between the germline ends. Looked up from germline, CDR1 is DFQATT and CDR2 is SNEGSKA (reference sequence). The CDR3 sequence: CSAVGGHTSNQPQHF. CDR3 coding DNA: TGCAGTGCTGTGGGAGGACACACTAGCAATCAGCCCCAGCATTTT.